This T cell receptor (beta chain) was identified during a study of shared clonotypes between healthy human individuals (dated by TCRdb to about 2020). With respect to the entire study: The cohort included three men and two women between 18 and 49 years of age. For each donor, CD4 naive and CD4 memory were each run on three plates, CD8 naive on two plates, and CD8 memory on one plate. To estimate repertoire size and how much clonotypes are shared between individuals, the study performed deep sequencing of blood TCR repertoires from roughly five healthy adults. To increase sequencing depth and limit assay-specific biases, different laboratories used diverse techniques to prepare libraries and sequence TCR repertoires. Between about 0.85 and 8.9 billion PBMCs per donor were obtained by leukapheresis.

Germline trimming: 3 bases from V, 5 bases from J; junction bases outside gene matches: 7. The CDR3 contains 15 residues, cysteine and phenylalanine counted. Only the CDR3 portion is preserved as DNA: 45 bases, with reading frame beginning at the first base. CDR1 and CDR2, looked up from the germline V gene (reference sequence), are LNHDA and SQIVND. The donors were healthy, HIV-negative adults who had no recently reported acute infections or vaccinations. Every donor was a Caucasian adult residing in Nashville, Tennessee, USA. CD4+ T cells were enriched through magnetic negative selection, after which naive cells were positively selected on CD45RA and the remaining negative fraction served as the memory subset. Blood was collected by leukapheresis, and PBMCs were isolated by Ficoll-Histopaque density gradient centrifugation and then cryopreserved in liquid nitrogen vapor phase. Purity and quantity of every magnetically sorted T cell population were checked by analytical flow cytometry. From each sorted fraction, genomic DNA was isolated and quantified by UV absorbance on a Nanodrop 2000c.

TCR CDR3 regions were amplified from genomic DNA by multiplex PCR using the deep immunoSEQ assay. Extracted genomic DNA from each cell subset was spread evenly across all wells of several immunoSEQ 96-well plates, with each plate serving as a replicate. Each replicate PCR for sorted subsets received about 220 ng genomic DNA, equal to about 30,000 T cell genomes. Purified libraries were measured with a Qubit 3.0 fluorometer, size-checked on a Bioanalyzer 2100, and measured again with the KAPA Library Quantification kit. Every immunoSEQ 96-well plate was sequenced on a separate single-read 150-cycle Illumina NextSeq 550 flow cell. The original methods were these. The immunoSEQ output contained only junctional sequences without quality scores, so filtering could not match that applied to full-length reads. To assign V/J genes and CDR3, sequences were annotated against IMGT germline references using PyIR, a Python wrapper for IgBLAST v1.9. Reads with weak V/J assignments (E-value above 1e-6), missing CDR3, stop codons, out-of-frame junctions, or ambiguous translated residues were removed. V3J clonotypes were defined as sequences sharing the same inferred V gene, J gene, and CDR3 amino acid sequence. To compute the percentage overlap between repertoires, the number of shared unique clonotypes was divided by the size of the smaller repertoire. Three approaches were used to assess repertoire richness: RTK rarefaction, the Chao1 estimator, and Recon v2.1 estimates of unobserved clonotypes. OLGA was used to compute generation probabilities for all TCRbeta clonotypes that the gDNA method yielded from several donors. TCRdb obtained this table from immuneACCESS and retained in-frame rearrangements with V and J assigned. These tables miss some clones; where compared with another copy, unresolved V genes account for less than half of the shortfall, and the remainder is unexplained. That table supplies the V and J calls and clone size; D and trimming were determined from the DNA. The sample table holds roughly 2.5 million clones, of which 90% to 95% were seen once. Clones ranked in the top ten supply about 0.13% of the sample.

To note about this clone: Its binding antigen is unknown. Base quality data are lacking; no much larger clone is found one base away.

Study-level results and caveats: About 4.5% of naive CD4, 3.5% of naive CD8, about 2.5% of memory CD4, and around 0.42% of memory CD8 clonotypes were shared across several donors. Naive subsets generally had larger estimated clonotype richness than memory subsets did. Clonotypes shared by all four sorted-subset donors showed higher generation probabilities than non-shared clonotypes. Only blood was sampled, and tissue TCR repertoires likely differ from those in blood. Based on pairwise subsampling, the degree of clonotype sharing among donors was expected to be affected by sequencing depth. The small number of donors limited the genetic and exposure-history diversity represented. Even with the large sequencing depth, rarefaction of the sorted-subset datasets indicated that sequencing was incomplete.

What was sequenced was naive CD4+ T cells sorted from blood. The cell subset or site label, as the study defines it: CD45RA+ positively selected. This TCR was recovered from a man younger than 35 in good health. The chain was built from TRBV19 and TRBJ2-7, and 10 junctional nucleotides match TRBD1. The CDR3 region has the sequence CASSIFAGQGHEQYF. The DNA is TGTGCCAGTAGTATCTTCGCGGGACAGGGGCACGAGCAGTACTTC.